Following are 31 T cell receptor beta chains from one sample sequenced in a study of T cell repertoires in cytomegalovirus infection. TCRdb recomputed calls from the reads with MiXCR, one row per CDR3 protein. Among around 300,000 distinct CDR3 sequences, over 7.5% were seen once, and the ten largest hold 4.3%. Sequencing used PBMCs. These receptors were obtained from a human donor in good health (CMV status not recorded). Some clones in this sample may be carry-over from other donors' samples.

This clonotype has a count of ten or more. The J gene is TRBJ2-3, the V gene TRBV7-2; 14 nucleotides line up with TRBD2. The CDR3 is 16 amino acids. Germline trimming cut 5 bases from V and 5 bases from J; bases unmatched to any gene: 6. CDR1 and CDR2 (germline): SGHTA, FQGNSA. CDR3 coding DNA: TGTGCCAGCAGCGGGGGACTAGCGGGAGAAGGAGATACGCAGTATTTT. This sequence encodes CASSGGLAGEGDTQYF. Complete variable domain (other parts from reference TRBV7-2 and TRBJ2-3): GAGVSQSPSNKVTEKGKDVELRCDPISGHTALYWYRQSLGQGLEFLIYFQGNSAPDKSGLPSDRFSAERTGGSVSTLTIQRTQQEDSAVYLCASSGGLAGEGDTQYFGPGTRLTVL.

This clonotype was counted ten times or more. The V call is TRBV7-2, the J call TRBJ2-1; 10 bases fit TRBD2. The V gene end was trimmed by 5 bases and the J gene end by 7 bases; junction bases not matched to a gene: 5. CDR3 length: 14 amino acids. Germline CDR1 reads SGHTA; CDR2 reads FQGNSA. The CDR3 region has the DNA TGTGCCAGCAGCCCCGCTAGCGGGAGTAATGAGCAGTTCTTC. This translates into CASSPASGSNEQFF. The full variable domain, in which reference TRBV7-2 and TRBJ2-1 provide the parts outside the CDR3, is GAGVSQSPSNKVTEKGKDVELRCDPISGHTALYWYRQSLGQGLEFLIYFQGNSAPDKSGLPSDRFSAERTGGSVSTLTIQRTQQEDSAVYLCASSPASGSNEQFFGPGTRLTVL.

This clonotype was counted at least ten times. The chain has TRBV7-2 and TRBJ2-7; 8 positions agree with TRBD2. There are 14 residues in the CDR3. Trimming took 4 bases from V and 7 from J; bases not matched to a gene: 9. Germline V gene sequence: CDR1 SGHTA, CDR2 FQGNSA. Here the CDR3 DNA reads TGTGCCAGCAGCTCAAGCCTAGGGACTAGAGAGCAGTACTTC. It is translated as CASSSSLGTREQYF.

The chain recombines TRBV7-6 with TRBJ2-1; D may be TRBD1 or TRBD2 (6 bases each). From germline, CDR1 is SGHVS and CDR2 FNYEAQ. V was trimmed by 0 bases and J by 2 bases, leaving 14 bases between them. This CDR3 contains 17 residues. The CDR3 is CASSLAGVGGPYNEQFF. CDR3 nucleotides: TGTGCCAGCAGCTTAGCGGGGGTAGGGGGGCCCTACAATGAGCAGTTCTTC. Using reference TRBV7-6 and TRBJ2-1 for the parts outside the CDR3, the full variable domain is GAGVSQSPRYKVTKRGQDVALRCDPISGHVSLYWYRQALGQGPEFLTYFNYEAQQDKSGLPNDRFSAERPEGSISTLTIQRTEQRDSAMYRCASSLAGVGGPYNEQFFGPGTRLTVL.

The CDR3 region is CASRSTGVDGYTF. For the CDR3, the DNA is TGTGCCAGCAGGTCCACAGGGGTGGATGGCTACACCTTC. J is TRBJ1-2 and V is TRBV28; TRBD1 agrees at 7 bases. The CDR3 sequence is 13 residues long. Germline CDR1 reads MDHEN; CDR2 reads SYDVKM. Germline trimming cut 6 bases from V and 6 bases from J; bases unmatched to any gene: 7.

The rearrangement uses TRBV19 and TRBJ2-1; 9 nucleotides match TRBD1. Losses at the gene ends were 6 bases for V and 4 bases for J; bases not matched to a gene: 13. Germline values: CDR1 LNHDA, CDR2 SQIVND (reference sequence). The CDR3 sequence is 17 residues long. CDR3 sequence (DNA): TGTGCCAGTAGGGGGCCGTACAGGGGGCGTGGATACAATGAGCAGTTCTTC. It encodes CASRGPYRGRGYNEQFF.

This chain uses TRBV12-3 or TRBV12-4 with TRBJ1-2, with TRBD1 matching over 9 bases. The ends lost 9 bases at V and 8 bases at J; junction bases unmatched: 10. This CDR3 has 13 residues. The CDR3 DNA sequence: TGTGCCAGTGGGACAGGGAAGGCGCAAGGCTACACCTTC. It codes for CASGTGKAQGYTF.

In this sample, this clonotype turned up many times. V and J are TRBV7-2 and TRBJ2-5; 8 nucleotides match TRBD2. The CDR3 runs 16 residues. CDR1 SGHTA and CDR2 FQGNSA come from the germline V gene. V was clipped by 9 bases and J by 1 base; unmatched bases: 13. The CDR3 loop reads CASSGVVAGPQETQYF. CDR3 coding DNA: TGTGCCAGTTCCGGGGTCGTAGCGGGGCCCCAAGAGACCCAGTACTTC. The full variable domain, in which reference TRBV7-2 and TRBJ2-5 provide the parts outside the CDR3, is GAGVSQSPSNKVTEKGKDVELRCDPISGHTALYWYRQSLGQGLEFLIYFQGNSAPDKSGLPSDRFSAERTGGSVSTLTIQRTQQEDSAVYLCASSGVVAGPQETQYFGPGTRLLVL.

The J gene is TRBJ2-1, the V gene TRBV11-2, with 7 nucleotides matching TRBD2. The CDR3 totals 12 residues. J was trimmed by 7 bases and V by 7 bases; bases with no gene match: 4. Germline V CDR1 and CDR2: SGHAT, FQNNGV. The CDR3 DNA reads TGTGCCAGCACTCCGGGGGGAAATGAGCAGTTCTTC. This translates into CASTPGGNEQFF.

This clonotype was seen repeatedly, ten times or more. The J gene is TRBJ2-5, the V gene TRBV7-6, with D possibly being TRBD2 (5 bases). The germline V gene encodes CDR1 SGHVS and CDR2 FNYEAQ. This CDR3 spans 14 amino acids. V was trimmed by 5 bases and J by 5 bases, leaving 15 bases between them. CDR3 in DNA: TGTGCCAGCAGCCTTTCGAGGGTGGGGGAGACCCAGTACTTC. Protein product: CASSLSRVGETQYF. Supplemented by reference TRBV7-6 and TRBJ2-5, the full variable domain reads GAGVSQSPRYKVTKRGQDVALRCDPISGHVSLYWYRQALGQGPEFLTYFNYEAQQDKSGLPNDRFSAERPEGSISTLTIQRTEQRDSAMYRCASSLSRVGETQYFGPGTRLLVL.

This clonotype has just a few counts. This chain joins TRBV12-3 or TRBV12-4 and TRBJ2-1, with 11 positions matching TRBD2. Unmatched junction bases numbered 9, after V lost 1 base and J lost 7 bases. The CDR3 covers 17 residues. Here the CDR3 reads CASSLELLAGAINEQFF. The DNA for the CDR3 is TGTGCCAGCAGTTTAGAGCTACTAGCGGGGGCAATTAATGAGCAGTTCTTC.

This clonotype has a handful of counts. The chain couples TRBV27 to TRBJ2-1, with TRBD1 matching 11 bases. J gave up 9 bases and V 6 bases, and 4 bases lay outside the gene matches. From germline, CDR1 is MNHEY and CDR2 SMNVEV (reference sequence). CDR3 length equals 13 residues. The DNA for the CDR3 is TGTGCCAGCAGGAGGACAGGGGGCTTTGAGCAGTTCTTC. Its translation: CASRRTGGFEQFF.

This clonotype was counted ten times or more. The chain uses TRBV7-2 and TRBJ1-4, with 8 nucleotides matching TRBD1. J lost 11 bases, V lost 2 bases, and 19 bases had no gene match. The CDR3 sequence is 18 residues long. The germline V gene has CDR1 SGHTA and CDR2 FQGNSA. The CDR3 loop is CASSLTGVAGGAPSKLFF. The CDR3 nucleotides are TGTGCCAGCAGCTTAACGGGAGTGGCAGGGGGCGCACCTTCGAAACTGTTTTTT.

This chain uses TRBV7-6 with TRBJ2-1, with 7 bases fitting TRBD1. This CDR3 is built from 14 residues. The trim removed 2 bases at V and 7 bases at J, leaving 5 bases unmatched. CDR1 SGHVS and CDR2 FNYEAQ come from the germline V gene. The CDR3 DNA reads TGTGCCAGCAGCTTACTGGGACAGCCTAATGAGCAGTTCTTC. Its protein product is CASSLLGQPNEQFF.

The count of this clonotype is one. This chain's CDR3 is CASSGRILSNQPQHF. CDR3 DNA sequence: TGTGCCAGTAGTGGACGGATCCTTAGCAATCAGCCCCAGCATTTT. The chain uses TRBV19 and TRBJ1-5, with D hard to call. The CDR3 has 15 residues. V was cut by 5 bases and J by 0 bases, with 11 bases left in between. The germline gives CDR1 LNHDA, CDR2 SQIVND (reference sequence).

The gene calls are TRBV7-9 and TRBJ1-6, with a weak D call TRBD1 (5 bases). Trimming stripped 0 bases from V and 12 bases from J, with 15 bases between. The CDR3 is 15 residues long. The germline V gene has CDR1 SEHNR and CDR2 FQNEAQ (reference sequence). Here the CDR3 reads CASSLAPRDGRPLHF. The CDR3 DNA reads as TGTGCCAGCAGCTTAGCGCCCAGGGACGGTAGACCCCTCCACTTT.

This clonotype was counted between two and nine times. CDR3: CASSLGFWADTQYF. CDR3 nucleotides: TGTGCCAGCAGCTTAGGTTTTTGGGCAGATACGCAGTATTTT. This chain uses TRBV7-2 with TRBJ2-3; unclear D gene. V shed 1 base and J shed 4 bases, with 9 bases lying between them. Germline V gene sequence: CDR1 SGHTA, CDR2 FQGNSA. The CDR3 has 14 residues.

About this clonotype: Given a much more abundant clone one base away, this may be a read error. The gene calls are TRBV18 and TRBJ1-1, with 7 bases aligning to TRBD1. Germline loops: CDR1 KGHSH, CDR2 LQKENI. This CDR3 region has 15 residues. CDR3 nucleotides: TGTGCCAGCTCAGCGGTGGACAGGCGGAACACTGAAACTTTCTTT. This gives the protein CASSAVDRRNTETFF.

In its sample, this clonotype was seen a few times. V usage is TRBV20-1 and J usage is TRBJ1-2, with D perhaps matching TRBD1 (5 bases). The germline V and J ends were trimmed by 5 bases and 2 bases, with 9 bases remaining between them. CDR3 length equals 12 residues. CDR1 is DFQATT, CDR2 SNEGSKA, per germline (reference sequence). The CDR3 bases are TGCAGTGCTCGCAGGGAAAACTATGGCTACACCTTC. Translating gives CSARRENYGYTF.

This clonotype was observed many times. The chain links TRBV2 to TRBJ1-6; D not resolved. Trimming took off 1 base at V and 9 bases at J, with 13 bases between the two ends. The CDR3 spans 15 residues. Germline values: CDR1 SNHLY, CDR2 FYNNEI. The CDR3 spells CASSEGTTVGSPLHF. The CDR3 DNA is TGTGCCAGCAGTGAAGGAACCACAGTGGGTTCACCCCTCCACTTT. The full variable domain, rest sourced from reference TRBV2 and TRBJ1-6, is EPEVTQTPSHQVTQMGQEVILRCVPISNHLYFYWYRQILGQKVEFLVSFYNNEISEKSEIFDDQFSVERPDGSNFTLKIRSTKLEDSAMYFCASSEGTTVGSPLHFGNGTRLTVT.

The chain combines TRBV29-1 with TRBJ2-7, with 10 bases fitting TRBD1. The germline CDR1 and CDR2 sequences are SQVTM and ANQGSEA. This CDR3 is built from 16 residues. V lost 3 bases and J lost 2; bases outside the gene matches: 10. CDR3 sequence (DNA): TGCAGCGTTGAGTCGTTCGCCGGGACAGGGGCCTACGAGCAGTACTTC. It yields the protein CSVESFAGTGAYEQYF.

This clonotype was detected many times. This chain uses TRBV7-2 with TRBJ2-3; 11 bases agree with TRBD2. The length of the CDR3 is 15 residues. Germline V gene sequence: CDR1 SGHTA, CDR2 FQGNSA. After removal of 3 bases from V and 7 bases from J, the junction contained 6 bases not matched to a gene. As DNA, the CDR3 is TGTGCCAGCAGCTTTAGCGGGGGGGCGGCTAATACGCAGTATTTT. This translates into CASSFSGGAANTQYF. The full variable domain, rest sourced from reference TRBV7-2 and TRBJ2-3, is GAGVSQSPSNKVTEKGKDVELRCDPISGHTALYWYRQSLGQGLEFLIYFQGNSAPDKSGLPSDRFSAERTGGSVSTLTIQRTQQEDSAVYLCASSFSGGAANTQYFGPGTRLTVL.

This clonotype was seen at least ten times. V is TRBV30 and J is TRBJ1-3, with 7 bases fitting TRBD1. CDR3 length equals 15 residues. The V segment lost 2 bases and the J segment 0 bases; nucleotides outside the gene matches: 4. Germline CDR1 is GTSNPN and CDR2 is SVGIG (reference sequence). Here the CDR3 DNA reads TGTGCCTGGAGTCGGGACAGCGGCTCTGGAAACACCATATATTTT. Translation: CAWSRDSGSGNTIYF.

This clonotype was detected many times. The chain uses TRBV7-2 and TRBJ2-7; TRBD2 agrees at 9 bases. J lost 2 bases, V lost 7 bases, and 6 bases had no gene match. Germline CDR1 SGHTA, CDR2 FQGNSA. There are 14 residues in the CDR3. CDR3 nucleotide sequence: TGTGCCAGCACCAGACTAGCGGACACCTACGAGCAGTACTTC. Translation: CASTRLADTYEQYF.

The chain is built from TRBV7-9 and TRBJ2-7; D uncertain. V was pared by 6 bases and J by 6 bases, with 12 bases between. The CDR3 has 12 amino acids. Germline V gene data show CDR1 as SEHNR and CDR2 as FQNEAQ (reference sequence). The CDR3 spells CASSFPPSEQYF. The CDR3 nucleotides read TGTGCCAGCAGTTTCCCCCCGAGCGAGCAGTACTTC.

This CDR3 reads CASSPGVEGLNEQFF. DNA of the CDR3: TGCGCCAGCAGCCCCGGAGTCGAGGGGCTAAATGAGCAGTTCTTC. The rearrangement uses TRBV4-1 and TRBJ2-1; D possibly uses TRBD1 or TRBD2 (5 bases each). This CDR3 spans 15 amino acids. The V gene lost 4 bases and the J gene lost 7 bases, with 17 bases spanning the gap. Germline CDR1 and CDR2: MGHRA and YSYEKL.

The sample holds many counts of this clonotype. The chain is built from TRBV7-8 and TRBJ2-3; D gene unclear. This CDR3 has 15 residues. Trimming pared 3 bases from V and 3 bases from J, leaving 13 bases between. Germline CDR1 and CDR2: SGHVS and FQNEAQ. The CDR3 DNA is TGTGCCAGCAGCTTTGGGGTTTTAAGTACAGATACGCAGTATTTT. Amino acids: CASSFGVLSTDTQYF.

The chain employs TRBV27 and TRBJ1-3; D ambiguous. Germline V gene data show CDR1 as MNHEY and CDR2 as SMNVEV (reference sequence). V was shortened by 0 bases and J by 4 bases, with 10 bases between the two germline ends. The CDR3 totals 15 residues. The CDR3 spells CASSLSRAPGNTIYF. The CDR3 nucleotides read TGTGCCAGCAGTTTATCGAGGGCTCCCGGAAACACCATATATTTT.

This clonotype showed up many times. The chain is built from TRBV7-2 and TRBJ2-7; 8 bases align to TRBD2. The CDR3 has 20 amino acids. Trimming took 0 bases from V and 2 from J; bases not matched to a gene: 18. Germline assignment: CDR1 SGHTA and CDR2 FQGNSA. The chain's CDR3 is CASSLAPSGPFAAQTYEQYF. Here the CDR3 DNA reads TGTGCCAGCAGCTTAGCCCCTAGCGGGCCTTTCGCAGCCCAAACCTACGAGCAGTACTTC.

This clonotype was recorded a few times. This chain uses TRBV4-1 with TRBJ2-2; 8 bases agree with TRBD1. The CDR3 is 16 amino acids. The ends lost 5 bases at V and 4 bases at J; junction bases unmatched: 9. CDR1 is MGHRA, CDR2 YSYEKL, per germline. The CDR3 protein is CASSSPGQGITGELFF. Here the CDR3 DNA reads TGCGCCAGCAGCTCCCCCGGACAGGGTATCACCGGGGAGCTGTTTTTT.

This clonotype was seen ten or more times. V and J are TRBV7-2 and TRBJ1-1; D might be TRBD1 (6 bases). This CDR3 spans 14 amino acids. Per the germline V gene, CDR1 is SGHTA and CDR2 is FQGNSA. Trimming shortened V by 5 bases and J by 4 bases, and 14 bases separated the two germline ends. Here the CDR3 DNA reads TGTGCCAGCAGCCCTGGGACAAGCCTCACTGAAGCTTTCTTT. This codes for CASSPGTSLTEAFF.